What follows are 22 T cell receptor beta chains derived from one specimen sequenced in a study of tissue T cells after allogeneic stem cell transplantation (dated by TCRdb to 2022 to 2024). The library was prepared using the immunoSEQ multiplex PCR assay. The table comes from immuneACCESS by way of TCRdb, which keeps in-frame sequences with V and J called. Part of the clones is missing from these tables; in studies checked, under half for an unresolved V gene and the rest for unknown reasons. Here the sample has 8,000 to 10,000 clones; less than 65% occur a single time. About 10% of the sample rests with the top ten. The time point label of this sample denotes: human tissue collected at research (rapid) autopsy. The sample in question was tissue from the jejunum, obtained at autopsy. The receptors shown here come from a woman aged 18-55 years with breast cancer.

The rearrangement joins TRBV3-1 (or the pseudogene TRBV3-2) to TRBJ2-2; D ambiguous. Germline V gene lookup returns CDR1 LGHDT and CDR2 YNNKEL (reference sequence). V was shortened by 1 base and J by 4 bases, with 4 bases between the two germline ends. The CDR3 runs 13 residues. This CDR3 is CASSQAGTGELFF. The CDR3 DNA reads as TGTGCCAGCAGCCAAGCCGGCACCGGGGAGCTGTTTTTT.

In its sample, this clone ranks as medium-sized. The chain combines TRBV11-2 with TRBJ2-5, with no clear D. The germline V gene has CDR1 SGHAT and CDR2 FQNNGV. The CDR3 sequence is 13 residues long. The V gene lost 2 bases and the J gene lost 1 base, with 5 bases spanning the gap. The CDR3 loop reads CASSLRLQETQYF. As DNA, the CDR3 is TGTGCCAGCAGCTTAAGACTCCAAGAGACCCAGTACTTC.

This clone appeared a few times. The chain combines TRBV4-3 with TRBJ1-1; possible D gene TRBD1, 6 bases. Germline assignment: CDR1 LGHNA and CDR2 YSLEER. V dropped 0 bases and J dropped 8 bases, with 10 bases sitting between them. The CDR3 runs 13 residues. CDR3 DNA: TGCGCCAGCAGCCAAGATCTGGGACAAGAAGCTTTCTTT. This codes for CASSQDLGQEAFF.

The chain carries TRBV19 and TRBJ2-1; weak D call: TRBD1 (5 bases). The V gene lost 6 bases and the J gene lost 0 bases, with 24 bases spanning the gap. CDR3 length equals 19 residues. Germline loops: CDR1 LNHDA, CDR2 SQIVND (reference sequence). The CDR3 DNA is TGTGCCAGTAGCCAGGAAGTGGGCAGGGCCGAATTCTCCTACAATGAGCAGTTCTTC. This codes for CASSQEVGRAEFSYNEQFF.

This CDR3 is CAWGAKGLEKLFF. CDR3 nucleotides: TGTGCCTGGGGTGCAAAAGGGTTGGAAAAACTGTTTTTT. This rearrangement joins TRBV30 to TRBJ1-4, with no clear D. The germline V gene has CDR1 GTSNPN and CDR2 SVGIG (reference sequence). The CDR3 has 13 residues. V shed 5 bases and J shed 8 bases, with 15 bases lying between them.

The gene calls are TRBV30 and TRBJ2-3; a possible D gene is TRBD2 (6 bases). Germline V gives CDR1 GTSNPN, CDR2 SVGIG (reference sequence). This CDR3 region has 11 residues. CDR3 sequence: CAGGVTDTQYF. The CDR3 nucleotides read TGTGCAGGCGGGGTCACAGATACGCAGTATTTT.

This clone has a single count. The chain recombines TRBV4-2 with TRBJ1-2, with 9 nucleotides matching TRBD1. The germline V gene encodes CDR1 LGHNA and CDR2 YNFKEQ. CDR3 length: 15 residues. V gave up 0 bases and J gave up 8 bases; unmatched junction bases: 7. The CDR3, as DNA: TGTGCCAGCAGCCAAGATCGGGGACAGGGAGGCGGCTACACCTTC. Amino acid sequence: CASSQDRGQGGGYTF.

The rearrangement joins TRBV10-1 to TRBJ1-6; a possible D gene is TRBD1 (5 bases). This CDR3 has 13 residues. The germline V gene encodes CDR1 WNHNN and CDR2 SYGVQD (reference sequence). The germline V and J ends were trimmed by 6 bases and 7 bases, with 10 bases remaining between them. The CDR3, as DNA: TGCGCCAGCAGAGACAGAGACAATTCACCCCTCCACTTT. It is translated as CASRDRDNSPLHF.

The rearrangement uses TRBV30 and TRBJ2-7; either TRBD1 or TRBD2 may supply D (6 bases each). CDR1 and CDR2 (germline): GTSNPN, SVGIG (reference sequence). Trimming cost V 3 bases and J 4 bases, with 16 bases left between them. There are 14 residues in the CDR3. The chain's CDR3 is CAWRTPGGGYEQYF. For the CDR3, the DNA is TGTGCCTGGAGGACCCCCGGGGGCGGATACGAGCAGTACTTC.

The rearrangement uses TRBV19 and TRBJ2-1, with 9 bases matching TRBD2. The CDR3 has 15 amino acids. Trimming cost V 1 base and J 8 bases; bases outside gene matches: 6. The germline gives CDR1 LNHDA, CDR2 SQIVND (reference sequence). The CDR3 coding sequence is TGTGCCAGTAGTATAGGTGGCGGGGGGGCGGATGAGCAGTTCTTC. It is translated as CASSIGGGGADEQFF. The full variable domain, in which reference TRBV19 and TRBJ2-1 provide the parts outside the CDR3, is DGGITQSPKYLFRKEGQNVTLSCEQNLNHDAMYWYRQDPGQGLRLIYYSQIVNDFQKGDIAEGYSVSREKKESFPLTVTSAQKNPTAFYLCASSIGGGGADEQFFGPGTRLTVL.

CDR3 in amino acids: CSASLPGAWGGAQETQYF. CDR3 coding DNA: TGCAGTGCTAGTCTCCCGGGGGCGTGGGGGGGAGCACAAGAGACCCAGTACTTC. The J gene is TRBJ2-5, the V gene TRBV20-1; D is perhaps TRBD2 (7 bases). V shed 3 bases and J shed 2 bases, with 25 bases lying between them. The CDR3 length is 18 residues. Germline V gives CDR1 DFQATT, CDR2 SNEGSKA (reference sequence).

Here the CDR3 reads CASGLNFREPGGGSTDTQYF. DNA for the CDR3: TGTGCTAGTGGTTTGAACTTTCGGGAGCCGGGGGGGGGAAGCACAGATACGCAGTATTTT. The J gene is TRBJ2-3, the V gene TRBV12-5; 8 nucleotides agree with TRBD2. This CDR3 spans 20 amino acids. The trim removed 2 bases at V and 0 bases at J, leaving 16 bases unmatched. The germline V gene has CDR1 LGHNT and CDR2 FRNRAP.

The chain has TRBV29-1 and TRBJ2-5, with TRBD2 identical over 7 bases. Germline V gene sequence: CDR1 SQVTM, CDR2 ANQGSEA. V was clipped by 8 bases and J by 2 bases; unmatched bases: 8. The CDR3 runs to 13 residues. CDR3 DNA: TGCAGCCTGGGGCCTAGCGGACAAGAGACCCAGTACTTC. Protein sequence: CSLGPSGQETQYF. Complete variable domain (other parts from reference TRBV29-1 and TRBJ2-5): SAVISQKPSRDICQRGTSLTIQCQVDSQVTMMFWYRQQPGQSLTLIATANQGSEATYESGFVIDKFPISRPNLTFSTLTVSNMSPEDSSIYLCSLGPSGQETQYFGPGTRLLVL.

The V gene is TRBV21-1, the J gene TRBJ2-5; the listed D gene, TRBD2, was not tested against the DNA. TRBV21-1 has pseudogene status. The CDR3 sequence is 14 residues long. CDR3 DNA: TGTGCCAGCAGGCTAACCCGCCTCTTCCAGACCCAGTACTTC. Its translation is CASRLTRLFQTQYF.

The chain links TRBV6-6 to TRBJ1-2, with TRBD1 identical over 7 bases. The CDR3 covers 14 residues. From germline, CDR1 is MNHNY and CDR2 SVGAGI (reference sequence). V dropped 0 bases and J dropped 8; count of bases not matched to a gene: 6. CDR3 region: CASSYSLGQEGYTF. For the CDR3, the DNA is TGTGCCAGCAGTTACTCCCTCGGACAGGAAGGCTACACCTTC.

J is TRBJ1-4 and V is TRBV2, with 10 nucleotides matching TRBD1. Germline lookup yields CDR1 SNHLY and CDR2 FYNNEI. V trimming: 8 bases; J trimming: 7 bases; junction bases outside the gene matches: 4. The CDR3 sequence is 13 residues long. CDR3 coding DNA: TGTGCCAGCTGCCGGGACAGGGGTGAAAAACTGTTTTTT. Translated: CASCRDRGEKLFF.

In its sample, this clone was seen a few times. The chain uses TRBV5-1 and TRBJ2-5; TRBD1 might be the D (7 bases). CDR3 length equals 16 residues. Germline V gene sequence: CDR1 SGHRS, CDR2 YFSETQ. V was shortened by 1 base and J by 4 bases, with 17 bases between the two germline ends. The CDR3 here is CASSLKEQGGLETQYF. CDR3 DNA sequence: TGCGCCAGCAGCTTGAAAGAGCAGGGGGGTTTAGAGACCCAGTACTTC. The full variable domain, in which reference TRBV5-1 and TRBJ2-5 provide the parts outside the CDR3, is KAGVTQTPRYLIKTRGQQVTLSCSPISGHRSVSWYQQTPGQGLQFLFEYFSETQRNKGNFPGRFSGRQFSNSRSEMNVSTLELGDSALYLCASSLKEQGGLETQYFGPGTRLLVL.

The V gene is TRBV6-5, the J gene TRBJ2-1, with D perhaps matching TRBD2 (6 bases). The CDR3 totals 12 residues. The V and J ends lost 7 bases and 6 bases respectively, with 10 bases between them. From germline, CDR1 is MNHEY and CDR2 SVGAGI. CDR3 amino acids: CASKLGGNEQFF. The CDR3 region has the DNA TGTGCCAGCAAGCTGGGGGGCAATGAGCAGTTCTTC.

This rearrangement joins TRBV27 to TRBJ2-7; D assignment may be TRBD1 or TRBD2 (5 bases each). Trimming pared 3 bases from V and 2 bases from J, leaving 23 bases between. Per the germline V gene, CDR1 is MNHEY and CDR2 is SMNVEV (reference sequence). This CDR3 region has 18 residues. The CDR3 reads CASSFGPLGQGVTYEQYF. CDR3 sequence (DNA): TGTGCCAGCAGTTTTGGCCCCCTCGGGCAGGGAGTTACCTACGAGCAGTACTTC.

The CDR3 sequence is CASSDEGGNIQYF. Here the CDR3 DNA reads TGTGCCAGCAGCGATGAGGGGGGAAACATTCAGTACTTC. The rearrangement links TRBV2 to TRBJ2-4, with D tentatively TRBD1 or TRBD2 (6 bases each). The CDR3 has 13 amino acids. The ends were cut back, 6 bases at V and 6 bases at J, with 12 bases in the middle. Per germline, CDR1 SNHLY and CDR2 FYNNEI.

V and J are TRBV9 and TRBJ1-2; possibly TRBD1 for D (6 bases). Deletions cut 4 bases from V and 2 bases from J, with 12 bases between. The CDR3 contains 14 residues. From germline, CDR1 is SGDLS and CDR2 YYNGEE. The chain's CDR3 is CASSPGVGNYGYTF. The CDR3, as DNA: TGTGCCAGCAGCCCAGGGGTGGGGAACTATGGCTACACCTTC.

This clone was observed a few times. V is TRBV5-1 and J is TRBJ2-1, with 16 bases matching TRBD2. CDR3 length: 15 residues. V lost 5 bases to trimming and J lost 9 bases; unmatched junction nucleotides: 5. Germline CDR1 SGHRS, CDR2 YFSETQ. The CDR3 is CASRPGLAGGGEQFF. The CDR3 DNA sequence: TGCGCCAGCAGACCGGGACTAGCGGGAGGGGGTGAGCAGTTCTTC.